These 17 T cell receptor beta chains were sequenced from one sample in a study of a mutant IDH1 vaccine in newly diagnosed glioma. Regarding time point: week 35, safety follow-up. The vaccine gave 300 ug of a 20-mer mutant IDH1 peptide subcutaneously per dose. These TCRs are of unknown antigen specificity. Profiled with immunoSEQ multiplex PCR; TCRdb holds only in-frame clones, not every one. The data hold tens of thousands of clones, with 74% observed a single time. This material consisted of PBMCs, taken from a glioma patient whose treatment included an IDH1 peptide vaccine. The source is a man aged 45-65 years with glioma.

This clone has more than one count but fewer than ten. The V gene is TRBV5-6, the J gene TRBJ1-5, with D unclear. Trimming removed 4 bases at V and 5 bases at J, with 10 bases between. This CDR3 region has 13 residues. Germline V lookup: CDR1 SGHDT, CDR2 YYEEEE. DNA of the CDR3: TGTGCCAGCAGCCCATCCCCCGATCAGCCCCAGCATTTT. This encodes CASSPSPDQPQHF.

This chain joins TRBV7-2 and TRBJ2-2, with 8 nucleotides matching TRBD2. This CDR3 spans 15 amino acids. With 5 bases clipped from V and 7 bases from J, the junction kept 9 bases outside the gene matches. CDR1 SGHTA and CDR2 FQGNSA come from the germline V gene. The CDR3 protein is CASSLQGLEGGELFF. The CDR3 nucleotides read TGTGCCAGCAGCCTCCAGGGACTAGAGGGCGGGGAGCTGTTTTTT. The entire variable domain, with the rest obtained from reference TRBV7-2 and TRBJ2-2, is as follows: GAGVSQSPSNKVTEKGKDVELRCDPISGHTALYWYRQSLGQGLEFLIYFQGNSAPDKSGLPSDRFSAERTGGSVSTLTIQRTQQEDSAVYLCASSLQGLEGGELFFGEGSRLTVL.

This clone has more than one count but fewer than ten. This rearrangement joins TRBV12-5 to TRBJ2-5; the D gene could be TRBD1 or TRBD2 (7 bases each). In germline, CDR1 is LGHNT, CDR2 FRNRAP. The CDR3 consists of 13 residues. Trimming pared 6 bases from V and 4 bases from J, leaving 12 bases between. The CDR3 here is CASGARGGETQYF. The DNA for the CDR3 is TGTGCTAGTGGGGCCAGGGGGGGAGAGACCCAGTACTTC.

DNA for the CDR3: TGTGCCTGGAGGGGCGATCTGTCACAGCCCCAGCATTTT. It specifies CAWRGDLSQPQHF. This sequence joins TRBV30 and TRBJ1-5; no reliable D call. The length of the CDR3 is 13 residues. CDR1 is GTSNPN, CDR2 SVGIG, per germline (reference sequence). The V end was cut by 3 bases, the J end by 7 bases, with 13 bases between.

The chain joins TRBV5-6 to TRBJ2-1, with D perhaps TRBD2 (7 bases). CDR3 length: 15 amino acids. Trimming cost V 4 bases and J 3 bases, with 14 bases left between them. From germline, CDR1 is SGHDT and CDR2 YYEEEE. The CDR3 loop is CASSLRGARYNEQFF. The CDR3 DNA reads as TGTGCCAGCAGCCTCCGGGGGGCCCGCTACAATGAGCAGTTCTTC.

The chain employs TRBV4-1 and TRBJ2-3, with no clear D. V lost 8 bases, J lost 3 bases, and 9 bases lay in between. Per the germline V gene, CDR1 is MGHRA and CDR2 is YSYEKL. The CDR3 covers 12 residues. CDR3 bases: TGCGCCAGCGGTGGGGTGACAGATACGCAGTATTTT. As protein: CASGGVTDTQYF.

The V and J genes are TRBV6-5 and TRBJ1-5, with a tentative D call TRBD1 (5 bases). Trimming pared 6 bases from V and 5 bases from J, leaving 14 bases between. The CDR3 covers 14 residues. Germline CDR1 MNHEY, CDR2 SVGAGI. The DNA for the CDR3 is TGTGCCAGCAGCAGAGACGAGGGGTATCAGCCCCAGCATTTT. Translated, it gives CASSRDEGYQPQHF.

The chain recombines TRBV5-6 with TRBJ2-3; D is unresolved. The CDR3 covers 12 residues. Germline CDR1 SGHDT, CDR2 YYEEEE. The V end was cut by 0 bases, the J end by 4 bases, with 3 bases between. CDR3 bases: TGTGCCAGCAGCTTGGGAGCAGATACGCAGTATTTT. Protein product: CASSLGADTQYF.

This clone was counted a single time. The rearrangement uses TRBV29-1 and TRBJ2-7; D might be TRBD2 (6 bases). Looked up from germline, CDR1 is SQVTM and CDR2 is ANQGSEA. Trimming pared 7 bases from V and 3 bases from J, leaving 13 bases between. CDR3 size: 12 residues. The CDR3 coding sequence is TGCAGCGCCGGAGGGGAAAGCTACGAGCAGTACTTC. Its translation is CSAGGESYEQYF.

V gene TRBV5-1 combines with J gene TRBJ2-5; perhaps TRBD2 as D (7 bases). This CDR3 is built from 15 residues. Per germline, CDR1 SGHRS and CDR2 YFSETQ. V was cut by 0 bases and J by 5 bases, with 14 bases left in between. The CDR3 protein is CASSLEGGPWETQYF. The DNA of the CDR3 is TGCGCCAGCAGCTTGGAGGGGGGGCCTTGGGAGACCCAGTACTTC.

The V call is TRBV10-3, the J call TRBJ2-7; TRBD1 aligns across 11 bases. Germline assignment: CDR1 ENHRY and CDR2 SYGVKD. This CDR3 comprises 14 residues. Trimming removed 10 bases from V and 4 bases from J; junction bases left unmatched: 9. CDR3 in amino acids: CASAPGTGGYEQYF. The CDR3 bases are TGTGCCAGCGCCCCCGGGACAGGGGGGTACGAGCAGTACTTC.

The sample holds a few counts of this clone. The V call is TRBV4-1, the J call TRBJ1-1; possibly TRBD1 for D (5 bases). Germline loops: CDR1 MGHRA, CDR2 YSYEKL. Trimming removed 0 bases from V and 3 bases from J, with 11 bases in between. CDR3 length: 15 amino acids. CDR3 amino acids: CASSQDPRGDTEAFF. The CDR3 coding sequence is TGCGCCAGCAGCCAAGATCCGCGGGGGGACACTGAAGCTTTCTTT.

This chain connects TRBV9 to TRBJ2-5; TRBD1 matches 7 bases. With V trimmed by 0 bases and J by 4 bases, 3 bases remained unmatched. The CDR3 contains 14 residues. CDR1 and CDR2 (germline): SGDLS, YYNGEE. The CDR3 DNA follows: TGTGCCAGCAGCGTAGGCACAGGGGTAGAGACCCAGTACTTC. Translating it yields CASSVGTGVETQYF.

V and J are TRBV6-6 and TRBJ2-7; no definite D call. The CDR3 runs to 12 residues. Trimming pared 6 bases from V and 7 bases from J, leaving 13 bases between. The germline V gene encodes CDR1 MNHNY and CDR2 SVGAGI (reference sequence). CDR3 residues: CASSLRSGEQYF. The CDR3 DNA is TGTGCCAGCAGCCTCAGAAGTGGAGAGCAGTACTTC.

The J gene is TRBJ2-1, the V gene TRBV2, with 11 bases fitting TRBD1. V lost 5 bases and J lost 6; bases outside the gene matches: 3. Germline CDR1 is SNHLY and CDR2 is FYNNEI. CDR3 length: 14 residues. In DNA form, the CDR3 reads TGTGCCAGCAGTTGGACAGGGGGCGGCAATGAGCAGTTCTTC. It translates to CASSWTGGGNEQFF.

The chain has TRBV6-5 and TRBJ1-1; 9 bases are shared with TRBD1. Germline V CDR1 and CDR2: MNHEY, SVGAGI. V was pared by 4 bases and J by 5 bases, with 8 bases of the junction left unmatched. The CDR3 spans 15 residues. CDR3 DNA sequence: TGTGCCAGCAGTTGGGGGGACAGGGTAGGAACTGAAGCTTTCTTT. It yields the protein CASSWGDRVGTEAFF.

The chain carries TRBV19 and TRBJ2-1, with a weak D call TRBD1 (5 bases). The germline V gene encodes CDR1 LNHDA and CDR2 SQIVND (reference sequence). With 5 bases removed from V and 3 bases from J, the gap between germline ends came to 11 bases. The CDR3 is 14 residues long. Here the CDR3 reads CASSSRTGYNEQFF. CDR3 coding DNA: TGTGCCAGTAGTTCCCGAACAGGCTACAATGAGCAGTTCTTC.